This record covers a single TCR beta chain. This clone's antigen is unknown. Qualities for individual bases were not recorded, and no much larger clone is one base off. Patients with autoimmune disease history or receiving systemic immunosuppression were excluded from the trial. Peripheral blood for TCR sequencing was collected from all dose cohorts at baseline, on cycle 4 day 1, and on cycle 7 day 1. Samples were obtained from an open-label, multicenter, first-in-human phase I dose-escalation trial of ivuxolimab. Adults with locally advanced or metastatic melanoma, renal cell carcinoma, hepatocellular carcinoma or head and neck squamous cell carcinoma were enrolled in the trial. Before TCR sequencing, CD4+ T cells and CD8+ T cells were sorted from peripheral blood as separate populations. The record originates from a study of OX40 agonist ivuxolimab in advanced cancers. For context, the study as a whole: Ivuxolimab was an agonistic, fully human IgG2 monoclonal antibody directed against OX40 (CD134), a costimulatory receptor. Intravenous ivuxolimab was administered to patients every 2 weeks at six dose levels: 0.01, 0.1, 0.3, 1.5, 3 and 10 mg/kg. Among the roughly 52 dose-escalation patients, about 19 had hepatocellular carcinoma, 15 or so melanoma, 9 renal cell carcinoma and 9 head and neck cancer. A male proportion of almost 85% and a mean age of roughly 55 years, ranging from about 20 to 79, were recorded for the dose-escalation cohort. Prior anti-PD-1, anti-PD-L1 or anti-CTLA-4 therapy was permitted, and checkpoint inhibitors had been received by less than 45% of dose-escalation patients. Three dose-escalation patients achieved partial responses, one with hepatocellular carcinoma and two with cutaneous melanoma. The purpose of peripheral TCRbeta sequencing was to test whether ivuxolimab changed TCR sequence diversity and led to clonal T-cell expansion. The paper reports the monotherapy dose-escalation portion (N of about 50 patients) of the phase I ivuxolimab trial. Overall study outcomes, separate from this receptor: After ivuxolimab, CD8+ T cells had more expanded clones than CD4+ T cells on average. In the 0.1-3.0 mg/kg groups, partial responders had among the lowest normalized peripheral clonal expansion, particularly in CD8+ T cells. Low levels of normalized T-cell clonal expansion were also shown by some nonresponding patients. The antigen specificity of the peripheral T cells that underwent clonal expansion was not determined. At doses of 0.1 to 3.0 mg/kg, clonal expansion of both CD4+ and CD8+ T cells in blood was seen between baseline and week 6.

To sequence the TCRbeta CDR3 region, genomic DNA was isolated from the sorted cells. The immunoSEQ Assay was used for sequencing of TCRbeta CDR3 regions. The immuneACCESS repertoire file appears here via TCRdb, limited to in-frame rearrangements. These files lack a portion of the clones; in checked studies, under half of the deficit traces to unresolved V genes, and the cause of the others is not known. The sample profile shows some 50,000 clones; about 79% of them were found once. Of the sample, 2% to 3% is held by the ten largest clones. The CDR3 runs 15 amino acids, cysteine and phenylalanine included. Only the CDR3 DNA is retained, 45 bases long and in frame from the first base. From the germline V gene (reference sequence), CDR1 is MNHNY and CDR2 is SVGAGI. Trimming costs V 0 bases and J 3 bases, and their ends lie 11 bases apart.

Sequencing was performed on CD4+ or CD8+ T cells sorted from blood, taken in a trial of the OX40 agonist ivuxolimab. The chain joins TRBV6-6 to TRBJ1-2; TRBD1 could be the D gene, as 5 bases match. This receptor was obtained from an adult with an advanced solid tumor such as melanoma, head and neck, liver or kidney cancer. CDR3 region: CASSYSSGWDYGYTF. The DNA reads TGTGCCAGCAGTTACTCGTCAGGGTGGGACTATGGCTACACCTTC.